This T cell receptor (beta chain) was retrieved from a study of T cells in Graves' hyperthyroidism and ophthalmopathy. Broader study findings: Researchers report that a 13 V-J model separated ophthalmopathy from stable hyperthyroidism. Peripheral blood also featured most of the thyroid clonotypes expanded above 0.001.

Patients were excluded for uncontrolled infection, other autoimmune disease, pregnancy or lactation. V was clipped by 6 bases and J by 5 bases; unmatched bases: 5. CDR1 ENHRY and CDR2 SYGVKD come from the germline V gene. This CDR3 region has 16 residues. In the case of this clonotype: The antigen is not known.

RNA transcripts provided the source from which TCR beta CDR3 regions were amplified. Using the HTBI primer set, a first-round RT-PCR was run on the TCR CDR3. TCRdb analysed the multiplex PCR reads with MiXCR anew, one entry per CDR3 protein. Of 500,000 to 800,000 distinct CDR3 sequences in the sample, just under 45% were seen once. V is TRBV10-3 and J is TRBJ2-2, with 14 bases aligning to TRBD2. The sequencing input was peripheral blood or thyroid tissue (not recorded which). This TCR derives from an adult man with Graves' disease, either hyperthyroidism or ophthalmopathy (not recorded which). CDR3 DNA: TGTGCCATCAGCCCTGGACTAGCGGGGGGTACCGGGGAGCTGTTTTTT. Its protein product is CAISPGLAGGTGELFF.